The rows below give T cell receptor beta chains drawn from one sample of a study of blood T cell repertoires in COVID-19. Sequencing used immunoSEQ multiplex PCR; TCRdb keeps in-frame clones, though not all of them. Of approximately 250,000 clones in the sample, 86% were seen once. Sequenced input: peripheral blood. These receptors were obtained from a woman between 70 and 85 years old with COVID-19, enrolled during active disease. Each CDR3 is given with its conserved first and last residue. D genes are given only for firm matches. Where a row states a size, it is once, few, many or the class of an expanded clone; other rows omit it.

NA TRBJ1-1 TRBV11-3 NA TGTGCCAGCAGTTTGGGGAGGGGACCTAACACTGAAGCTTTCTTT CASSLGRGPNTEAFF
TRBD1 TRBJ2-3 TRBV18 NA TGTGCCAGCTCACCAAGACAGGGGGAGGATACGCAGTATTTT CASSPRQGEDTQYF
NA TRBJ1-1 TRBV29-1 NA TGCAGCGTTGGGCAGTGGAACACTGAAGCTTTCTTT CSVGQWNTEAFF
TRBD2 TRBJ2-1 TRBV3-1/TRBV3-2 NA TGTGCCAGCAGCCAAGTAGAGGGCGGACTAGCTAAGTACAATGAGCAGTTCTTC CASSQVEGGLAKYNEQFF
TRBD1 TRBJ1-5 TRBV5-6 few TGTGCCAGCAGCTTGTATGGGGACAGGTACAATCAGCCCCAGCATTTT CASSLYGDRYNQPQHF
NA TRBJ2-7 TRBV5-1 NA TGCGCCAGCAGCCCGGACAGCCTTTCCTACGAGCAGTACTTC CASSPDSLSYEQYF
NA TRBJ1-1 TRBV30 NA TGTGCCTGGAGTGTAAGGGGGATTAAGAATTTGGACGCTTTCTTT CAWSVRGIKNLDAFF
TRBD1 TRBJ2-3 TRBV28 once TGTGCCAGCAGGCGACCTACAGGGGTCAGAGATACGCAGTATTTT CASRRPTGVRDTQYF
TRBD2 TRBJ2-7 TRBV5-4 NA TGTGCCAGCAGTTTAGGCGGGGGTCCCTACGAGCAGTACTTC CASSLGGGPYEQYF
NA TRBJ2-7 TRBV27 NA TGTGCCAGCAGTTTAGGACCGGGGAGCTCCTACGAGCAGTACTTC CASSLGPGSSYEQYF
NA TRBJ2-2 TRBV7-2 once TGTGCCAGCAGCCCCTCCCTAGGAAGAGTTTCCGGGGAGCTGTTTTTT CASSPSLGRVSGELFF
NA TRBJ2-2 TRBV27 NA TGTGCCAGCGGAAGCGTCCCCGGGGAGCTGTTTTTT CASGSVPGELFF
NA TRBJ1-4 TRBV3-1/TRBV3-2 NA TGTGCCAGCAGCCAAGATCTACCAGGACTATCTAATGAAAAACTGTTTTTT CASSQDLPGLSNEKLFF
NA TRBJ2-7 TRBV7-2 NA TGTGCCAGCAGCCGTGGTAGTGGGAGCTCCTACGAGCAGTACTTC CASSRGSGSSYEQYF
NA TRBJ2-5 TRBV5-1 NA TGCGCCAGCAGTCCCACCGGGGGGCGAGAGACCCAGTACTTC CASSPTGGRETQYF
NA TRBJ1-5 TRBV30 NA TGTGCCTGGAGTAAAAAACAGGGCAATCAGCCCCAGCATTTT CAWSKKQGNQPQHF
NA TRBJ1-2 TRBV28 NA TGTGCCAGCGCGCTTCCCGGGTTGGCTATGGCTACACCGCGAACCTTC CASALPGLAMATPRTF
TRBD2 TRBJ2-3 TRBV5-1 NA TGCGCCAGCAGCGCCCGGAGCGGGGGAGGAGATACGCAGTATTTT CASSARSGGGDTQYF
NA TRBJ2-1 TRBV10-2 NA TGCGCCAGCAGTCGGACAAAATACAATGAGCAGTTCTTC CASSRTKYNEQFF